This T cell receptor beta chain was captured by sequencing in a study of blood T cell repertoires in COVID-19. Germline V gene data show CDR1 as GTSNPN and CDR2 as SVGIG (reference sequence). V was cut by 0 bases and J by 10 bases, with 34 bases left in between. CDR3 length: 19 amino acids. Per the original data handling: Estimation of nucleated cell counts was performed using reference gene primer amplification. Sequencing was performed with immunoSEQ multiplex PCR; in TCRdb, only in-frame clones are kept and a portion is missing. The V and J calls and clone size come from that table; D and trimming were worked out from the DNA. The repertoire consists of 220,000 or so clones, with roughly 83% occurring once and the leading ten covering 2% to 2.5%. Enrolled through a virtual design, the participants were between roughly 18 and 90 years of age and came from approximately 25 US areas. Clinical history as reported by participants underpinned cohort assignment.

Sequenced: PBMCs or T cells enriched from blood (not recorded which). The sequence was collected from a woman aged 45-60 years who had recovered from COVID-19. V and J are TRBV30 and TRBJ2-7; D is possibly TRBD2 (5 bases). The CDR3 sequence is CAWSVHGPLATRGRYTQYF. The DNA for the CDR3 is TGTGCCTGGAGTGTACATGGGCCTCTTGCTACCCGGGGTAGGTACACACAGTACTTC.